This is a list of T cell receptor beta chains from one sample in a study of control samples from healthy donors and cancer patients. Method: immunoSEQ multiplex PCR; TCRdb's copy keeps in-frame clones and lacks some. The table shows under 150,000 clones, with roughly 84% occurring only once. The sequenced material came from blood. The receptors were gathered from a middle-aged man in good health. CDR3s include the opening cysteine and the closing phenylalanine or tryptophan. The order of the fields is clone size, J gene, V gene, D gene, CDR3 protein, CDR3 DNA. D genes are given only for firm matches. Part of the rows lack a size; the others show once, few, many or a class for expanded clones.

clone_size: -
j_call: TRBJ1-1
v_call: TRBV19
d_call: -
cdr3_aa: CASSDRVAFF
cdr3_nt: TGTGCCAGTAGCGACCGAGTAGCTTTCTTT

clone_size: -
j_call: TRBJ2-5
v_call: TRBV21-1
d_call: -
cdr3_aa: CASKRQADVETQYF
cdr3_nt: TGTGCCAGCAAGAGACAGGCGGATGTGGAGACCCAGTACTTC

clone_size: -
j_call: TRBJ1-1
v_call: TRBV7-9
d_call: -
cdr3_aa: CASSSRGRNTEAFF
cdr3_nt: TGTGCCAGCAGCTCCCGGGGGCGGAACACTGAAGCTTTCTTT

clone_size: -
j_call: TRBJ2-7
v_call: TRBV11-3
d_call: -
cdr3_aa: CASSSYSEQYF
cdr3_nt: TGTGCCAGCAGCTCTTACTCCGAGCAGTACTTC

clone_size: -
j_call: TRBJ1-6
v_call: TRBV6-6
d_call: -
cdr3_aa: CASSLTGGGAYNSPLHF
cdr3_nt: TGTGCCAGCAGTCTAACGGGGGGGGGCGCTTATAATTCACCCCTCCACTTT

clone_size: -
j_call: TRBJ2-3
v_call: TRBV4-3
d_call: -
cdr3_aa: CASSLGDTDTQYF
cdr3_nt: TGCGCCAGCAGCCTGGGGGATACAGATACGCAGTATTTT

clone_size: -
j_call: TRBJ1-4
v_call: TRBV19
d_call: -
cdr3_aa: CASSIKGGALFF
cdr3_nt: TGTGCCAGTAGTATCAAAGGGGGAGCACTGTTTTTT

clone_size: -
j_call: TRBJ2-7
v_call: TRBV4-3
d_call: TRBD2
cdr3_aa: CASSQVAGRSSYEQYF
cdr3_nt: TGCGCCAGCAGCCAGGTAGCGGGGAGAAGCTCCTACGAGCAGTACTTC

clone_size: -
j_call: TRBJ2-2
v_call: TRBV7-9
d_call: -
cdr3_aa: CASSFPGVGTGELFF
cdr3_nt: TGTGCCAGCAGCTTCCCGGGGGTTGGCACCGGGGAGCTGTTTTTT

clone_size: -
j_call: TRBJ1-6
v_call: TRBV11-3
d_call: -
cdr3_aa: CASSSLGSPLHF
cdr3_nt: TGTGCCAGCAGCTCTTTGGGGTCACCCCTCCACTTT

clone_size: -
j_call: TRBJ1-1
v_call: TRBV11-2
d_call: -
cdr3_aa: CASSLGGMNTEAFF
cdr3_nt: TGTGCCAGCAGCTTGGGGGGAATGAACACTGAAGCTTTCTTT

clone_size: few
j_call: TRBJ2-1
v_call: TRBV19
d_call: -
cdr3_aa: CASSTYNEQFF
cdr3_nt: TGTGCCAGTAGTACCTACAATGAGCAGTTCTTC

clone_size: -
j_call: TRBJ1-2
v_call: TRBV12-3/TRBV12-4
d_call: TRBD1
cdr3_aa: CASSLGQGNGYTF
cdr3_nt: TGTGCCAGCAGTTTAGGACAGGGGAATGGCTACACCTTC

clone_size: -
j_call: TRBJ1-1
v_call: TRBV25-1
d_call: -
cdr3_aa: CASSRGGLVEAFF
cdr3_nt: TGTGCCAGCAGCCGAGGGGGGTTGGTTGAAGCTTTCTTT

clone_size: -
j_call: TRBJ2-1
v_call: TRBV5-5
d_call: TRBD2
cdr3_aa: CASSWGSGGHNEQFF
cdr3_nt: TGTGCCAGCAGCTGGGGTAGCGGGGGACACAATGAGCAGTTCTTC

clone_size: -
j_call: TRBJ1-5
v_call: TRBV30
d_call: TRBD1
cdr3_aa: CAWSGQGVQPQHF
cdr3_nt: TGTGCCTGGAGTGGACAGGGCGTGCAGCCCCAGCATTTT

clone_size: -
j_call: TRBJ1-6
v_call: TRBV15
d_call: -
cdr3_aa: CATSREAAGHNSPLHF
cdr3_nt: TGTGCCACCAGCAGAGAGGCGGCAGGGCATAATTCACCCCTCCACTTT

clone_size: -
j_call: TRBJ2-7
v_call: TRBV4-3
d_call: TRBD1
cdr3_aa: CASSQVYRGRSRDEQYF
cdr3_nt: TGCGCCAGCAGCCAAGTATACAGGGGCCGCTCTCGGGACGAGCAGTACTTC

clone_size: -
j_call: TRBJ2-2
v_call: TRBV24-1
d_call: -
cdr3_aa: CATRDPNTGELFF
cdr3_nt: TGTGCCACCAGGGACCCCAACACCGGGGAGCTGTTTTTT

clone_size: few
j_call: TRBJ2-5
v_call: TRBV18
d_call: TRBD1
cdr3_aa: CASSLNSGTGVETQYF
cdr3_nt: TGTGCCAGCTCACTTAACTCCGGGACAGGGGTTGAGACCCAGTACTTC